These 3 T cell receptor beta chains originate from one sample sequenced in a study of T-cell memory formation after mild COVID-19. TCRdb reanalysed the 5' RACE reads using MiXCR and keeps one entry per CDR3 protein. Of about 250,000 distinct CDR3 sequences detected, roughly 15% appear once; the ten largest clones hold approximately 3.6%. Sequencing was performed on PBMCs or a T cell subset sorted from them (not recorded which). The source is a man younger than 35 who had mild COVID-19 (a few samples of this study predate the infection). Cell type and time point are not known.

This sequence joins TRBV11-3 and TRBJ2-7; 10 nucleotides line up with TRBD1. Germline assignment: CDR1 SGHNT and CDR2 YENEEA. The V and J ends lost 4 bases and 6 bases, in that order; junction bases with no gene match: 0. The CDR3 has 12 amino acids. The chain's CDR3 is CASSWTGGEQYF. The CDR3 DNA reads as TGTGCCAGCAGCTGGACAGGGGGCGAGCAGTACTTC.

This clonotype was counted only a few times. This rearrangement joins TRBV29-1 to TRBJ2-4, with 11 bases fitting TRBD2. CDR1 is SQVTM and CDR2 is ANQGSEA in the germline V gene. There are 14 residues in the CDR3. The trim removed 1 base at V and 7 bases at J, leaving 3 bases unmatched. CDR3 protein: CSVEGRLAGNIQYF. CDR3 nucleotide sequence: TGCAGCGTTGAAGGGCGACTAGCGGGGAACATTCAGTACTTC.

The chain joins TRBV5-7 to TRBJ2-7, with 10 bases lining up with TRBD1. TRBV5-7 belongs to the ORF category, with a function that is uncertain. V lost 4 bases, J lost 3 bases, and 13 bases stayed unmatched. This CDR3 is built from 17 residues. In DNA, the CDR3 is TGTGCCAGCAGCCCTTTCTCCGGGACAGGGGTTATCTACGAGCAGTACGTC. Translated: CASSPFSGTGVIYEQYV.